This passage covers 25 T cell receptor beta chains from one sample sequenced in a study of T cell clonality in common variable immunodeficiency. This table comes from immunoSEQ multiplex PCR, and its TCRdb copy is limited to in-frame clones, with some not included. This repertoire holds about 40,000 clones, and none appear only once. Material for sequencing was peripheral blood mononuclear cells. The receptor set was obtained from a person aged 18-70 years in good health.

This clone has ten or more counts. The observed sequence ends 3 residues before the CDR3 terminus, with the missing tail filled in from the germline J gene. The rearrangement uses TRBV7-2 and TRBJ1-2, with D possibly being TRBD1 (5 bases). Germline assignment: CDR1 SGHTA and CDR2 FQGNSA. Trimming took 4 bases from V and 4 from J, leaving 16 bases between them. The CDR3 consists of 15 residues. The DNA read from the CDR3 is TGTGCCAGCAGCTCAATGGGGGGGATAGGCTATGGC. Amino acids: CASSSMGGIGYG. The entire CDR3 is CASSSMGGIGYGYTF.

This clone was found many times. Coverage ceases 3 residues before the CDR3 finishes, and the germline J gene fills in the end. The V and J genes are TRBV7-3 and TRBJ2-5; D gene uncertain. Trimming stripped 7 bases from V and 0 bases from J, with 9 bases between. The CDR3 sequence is 13 residues long. Germline V gene sequence: CDR1 SGHTA, CDR2 FQGTGA. CDR3 bases read: TGTGCCAGCAAAGGGCCGTACCAAGAGACC. Residues: CASKGPYQET. The full CDR3 reads CASKGPYQETQYF.

CDR3 region: CASSLVIDSGNQETQYF. CDR3 DNA, as far as it was read: TGCGCCAGCAGCTTGGTTATTGATAGCGGGAACCAAGAGACT. The V gene is TRBV5-1, the J gene TRBJ2-4, with 8 bases aligning to TRBD2. The read gets to within 3 residues of the CDR3 end, and the germline J gene fills in the rest. The CDR3 sequence is 17 residues long. The germline V gene encodes CDR1 SGHRS and CDR2 YFSETQ.

Many counts were recorded for this clone. Sequencing ends 3 residues short of the CDR3 end; the germline J gene provides the rest. The J gene is TRBJ1-3, the V gene TRBV10-3; perhaps TRBD1 as D (5 bases). This CDR3 has 13 amino acids. The V and J ends lost 4 bases and 4 bases respectively, with 8 bases between them. Germline V lookup: CDR1 ENHRY, CDR2 SYGVKD. CDR3 sequence reads: CAISGQPGNTIYF. The CDR3 bases that were read are TGTGCCATCAGTGGACAGCCAGGAAACACC.

This clone was recorded at least ten times. The read stops 3 residues short of the end of the CDR3; the missing end is completed from the germline J gene. V is TRBV5-1 and J is TRBJ2-3; 13 bases match TRBD2. With 3 bases clipped from V and 1 base from J, the junction kept 2 bases outside the gene matches. The V gene's germline CDR1 is SGHRS and CDR2 YFSETQ. This CDR3 has 16 amino acids. CDR3 DNA, as far as it was read: TGCGCCAGCAGCTCCGGACTAGCGGGGGGCACAGATACG. It is translated as CASSSGLAGGTDT. The full CDR3 protein reads CASSSGLAGGTDTQYF.

This clone was seen ten or more times. The read halts 3 residues ahead of the CDR3 end, with the missing end drawn from the germline J gene. V is TRBV20-1 and J is TRBJ2-3; 8 bases fit TRBD2. The germline CDR1 and CDR2 sequences are DFQATT and SNEGSKA (reference sequence). The CDR3 consists of 13 residues. The J segment lost 0 bases and the V segment lost 4 bases, leaving 0 bases of the junction unmatched. The part of the CDR3 DNA that was read is TGCAGTGCTACTAGCGGGAGCACAGATACG. Translation: CSATSGSTDT. The CDR3 as a whole reads CSATSGSTDTQYF.

This clone came up many times. The read finishes 3 residues shy of the CDR3 end, and the germline J gene is used to complete it. The V and J genes are TRBV2 and TRBJ2-5; D unresolved. CDR1 SNHLY and CDR2 FYNNEI come from the germline V gene. The ends were cut back, 3 bases at V and 2 bases at J, with 10 bases in the middle. The length of the CDR3 is 14 residues. This CDR3 is CASSESSPQETQYF. Incomplete CDR3 DNA: TGTGCCAGCAGTGAGAGTAGCCCTCAAGAGACC.

The sample holds many counts of this clone. The sequence runs out 3 residues before the end of the CDR3; the remainder is reconstructed from the germline J gene. The V call is TRBV2, the J call TRBJ2-3; D unresolved. The V end lost 5 bases, the J end lost 0 bases, and 9 bases lay between the germline ends. Per germline, CDR1 SNHLY and CDR2 FYNNEI. The CDR3 is 14 amino acids. The CDR3 DNA, read in part, is TGTGCCAGCAGTTTAGAGACTAGCACAGATACG. It is translated as CASSLETSTDT. The whole CDR3 sequence is CASSLETSTDTQYF.

This clone has ten or more counts. The CDR3 end falls 3 residues outside the read, so it is completed with the germline J gene. The chain is built from TRBV7-2 and TRBJ1-5, with 9 bases identical to TRBD1. J gave up 2 bases and V 8 bases, and 7 bases lay outside the gene matches. Germline V gene sequence: CDR1 SGHTA, CDR2 FQGNSA. The CDR3 sequence is 15 residues long. CDR3 sequence reads: CASGPRTGGNQPQHF. The sequenced CDR3 bases are TGTGCCAGCGGACCCAGGACAGGGGGCAATCAGCCC.

In its sample, this clone was seen many times. The sequenced CDR3 bases are TGTGCCAGTAGTCCTAAACAGGGGGGATCCGGGGAG. Its translation: CASSPKQGGSGE. The entire CDR3 protein reads CASSPKQGGSGELFF. The J gene is TRBJ2-2, the V gene TRBV19; 8 bases match TRBD1. The read gets to within 3 residues of the CDR3 end, and the germline J gene fills in the rest. The length of the CDR3 is 15 residues. CDR1 is LNHDA, CDR2 SQIVND, per germline (reference sequence). The ends lost 5 bases at V and 6 bases at J; junction bases unmatched: 8.

This clone came up many times. Coverage ceases 3 residues before the CDR3 finishes, and the germline J gene fills in the end. The chain employs TRBV3-1 (or the pseudogene TRBV3-2) and TRBJ2-1; 12 bases are shared with TRBD2. The CDR3 is 16 amino acids. From germline, CDR1 is LGHDT and CDR2 YNNKEL (reference sequence). The ends lost 7 bases at V and 0 bases at J; junction bases unmatched: 4. The CDR3 loop is CASTRTSGDSYNEQFF. The covered CDR3 bases are TGTGCCAGCACTAGGACTAGCGGGGACTCCTACAATGAG.

There are many counts of this clone. Read sequence stops 3 residues before the CDR3 end, and the germline J gene provides the missing end. V gene TRBV5-4 combines with J gene TRBJ1-4, with 7 bases aligning to TRBD1. This CDR3 contains 16 residues. The germline gives CDR1 SGHNT, CDR2 YYREEE (reference sequence). The trim removed 1 base at V and 1 base at J, leaving 4 bases unmatched. The part of the CDR3 DNA that was read is TGTGCCAGCAGCTTGACAGGGGTGGGAACTAATGAAAAA. This sequence encodes CASSLTGVGTNEK. The full-length CDR3 reads as CASSLTGVGTNEKLFF.

At least ten counts were recorded for this clone. Read sequence stops 3 residues before the CDR3 end, and the germline J gene provides the missing end. The V gene is TRBV20-1, the J gene TRBJ1-4, with D possibly being TRBD1 (6 bases). Germline V lookup: CDR1 DFQATT, CDR2 SNEGSKA (reference sequence). Trimming removed 4 bases at V and 0 bases at J, with 12 bases between. This CDR3 is 15 amino acids long. CDR3 amino acids: CSATQDSSTNEKLFF. The CDR3 DNA, read in part, is TGCAGTGCTACCCAGGACAGTTCAACTAATGAAAAA.

As to this clone: The CDR3 is cut off 3 residues early in the read; its end comes from the germline J gene. The chain has TRBV20-1 and TRBJ1-1, with D possibly matching TRBD1 (5 bases). The CDR3 runs to 15 residues. CDR1 and CDR2 (germline): DFQATT, SNEGSKA (reference sequence). Between the trimmed V and J ends, which lost 5 bases and 1 base, there was a span of 17 bases. The sequenced part of the CDR3 DNA is TGCAGTGCTTCCCCGGGCGGGGGAGGGAACACTGAA. This sequence encodes CSASPGGGGNTE. In full, the CDR3 reads CSASPGGGGNTEAFF.

This clone was detected many times. The CDR3 end is not reached by the read, which stops 3 residues before it; the germline J gene fills it in. This chain links TRBV5-5 with TRBJ1-1; D is unresolved. Germline CDR1 and CDR2: SGHKS and YYEKEE (reference sequence). Between the trimmed V and J ends, which lost 1 base and 6 bases, there was a span of 7 bases. This CDR3 contains 12 residues. The CDR3: CASSLRPSEAFF. The CDR3 DNA, read in part, is TGTGCCAGCAGCTTGAGGCCCTCTGAA.

This clone showed up many times. The sequence runs out 3 residues before the end of the CDR3; the remainder is reconstructed from the germline J gene. The chain is built from TRBV30 and TRBJ2-1, with unresolved D. Per the germline V gene, CDR1 is GTSNPN and CDR2 is SVGIG (reference sequence). This CDR3 contains 10 residues. With 0 bases removed from V and 9 bases from J, the gap between germline ends came to 3 bases. The sequenced part of the CDR3 DNA is TGTGCCTGGAGTGTGCGTGAG. Translation: CAWSVRE. The CDR3 as a whole reads CAWSVREQFF.

Concerning this clone: The CDR3 end lies 3 residues beyond the end of the read and is filled in from the germline J gene. J is TRBJ1-1 and V is TRBV11-2; D is uncertain. Deletions cut 2 bases from V and 4 bases from J, with 14 bases between. Per germline, CDR1 SGHAT and CDR2 FQNNGV. CDR3 length equals 15 residues. The DNA read from the CDR3 is TGTGCCAGCAGCTTATACCCCGGGTCGAGCACTGAA. Protein sequence: CASSLYPGSSTE. The entire CDR3 sequence reads CASSLYPGSSTEAFF.

Only a few counts were recorded for this clone. A read error may explain this, as a much larger clone is one base away. The sequence runs out 3 residues before the end of the CDR3; the remainder is reconstructed from the germline J gene. Other DNA variants within this sample encode the same CDR3. This sequence joins TRBV20-1 and TRBJ1-1; 9 nucleotides match TRBD1. Germline values: CDR1 DFQATT, CDR2 SNEGSKA (reference sequence). With V trimmed by 3 bases and J by 0 bases, 8 bases remained unmatched. The CDR3 is 16 residues long. This CDR3 is CSASAGQGALNTEAFF. Partial CDR3 DNA: TGCAGTGCTAGTGCGGGACAGGGAGCTTTGAACACTGAA.

This clone was found many times. The read gets to within 3 residues of the CDR3 end, and the germline J gene fills in the rest. The J gene is TRBJ2-7, the V gene TRBV18, with D possibly TRBD2 on 5 matching bases. This CDR3 is built from 14 residues. Trimming took 2 bases from V and 4 from J, leaving 12 bases between them. The germline V gene encodes CDR1 KGHSH and CDR2 LQKENI. The CDR3 DNA, read in part, is TGTGCCAGCTCACCAACGAGGGTTGGGTACGAG. This encodes CASSPTRVGYE. The whole CDR3 region reads CASSPTRVGYEQYF.

This clone was seen many times. The read finishes 3 residues shy of the CDR3 end, and the germline J gene is used to complete it. V gene TRBV2 combines with J gene TRBJ1-1, with 7 positions matching TRBD1. V shed 5 bases, J shed 5 bases, and the junction held 8 bases outside the gene matches. The CDR3 sequence is 14 residues long. Germline CDR1 SNHLY, CDR2 FYNNEI. The CDR3 here is CASSPRGLGTEAFF. The covered CDR3 bases are TGTGCCAGCAGTCCCAGGGGGTTGGGAACTGAA. The full variable domain, with the rest looked up from reference TRBV2 and TRBJ1-1, is EPEVTQTPSHQVTQMGQEVILRCVPISNHLYFYWYRQILGQKVEFLVSFYNNEISEKSEIFDDQFSVERPDGSNFTLKIRSTKLEDSAMYFCASSPRGLGTEAFFGQGTRLTVV.

This clone was detected ten times or more. With the read ending 3 residues before the CDR3 end, the germline J gene is used to fill in that end. The chain recombines TRBV7-9 with TRBJ1-2; 9 nucleotides line up with TRBD1. Trimming at V came to 5 bases and at J to 6 bases, leaving 7 bases not matched to a gene. This CDR3 has 14 residues. Germline CDR1 SEHNR, CDR2 FQNEAQ (reference sequence). CDR3 amino acids: CASSRGQGVDGYTF. The covered CDR3 bases are TGTGCCAGCAGCAGGGGACAGGGAGTGGATGGC.

This clone was seen at least ten times. The DNA ends 3 residues before the CDR3 does, and the rest of the CDR3 is filled in from the germline J gene. The V call is TRBV10-3, the J call TRBJ2-5; tentatively, D is TRBD2 (6 bases). The CDR3 contains 15 residues. The V end was cut by 3 bases, the J end by 0 bases, with 11 bases between. Germline loops: CDR1 ENHRY, CDR2 SYGVKD. The covered CDR3 bases are TGTGCCATCAGTGATACCAGCGGGTACCAAGAGACC. This encodes CAISDTSGYQET. The whole CDR3 is CAISDTSGYQETQYF.

This clone was seen repeatedly, ten times or more. The read ends 3 residues shy of where the CDR3 ends; the end is completed using the germline J gene. The chain carries TRBV30 and TRBJ2-3, with 8 bases matching TRBD2. V was pared by 5 bases and J by 6 bases, with 10 bases of the junction left unmatched. Germline V gene data show CDR1 as GTSNPN and CDR2 as SVGIG (reference sequence). This CDR3 spans 14 amino acids. The DNA read from the CDR3 is TGTGCCTGGGGCGGGGGGCAAGGAGCCGATACG. It is translated as CAWGGGQGADT. The entire CDR3 is CAWGGGQGADTQYF.

This clone was counted many times. The read finishes 3 residues shy of the CDR3 end, and the germline J gene is used to complete it. This chain connects TRBV19 to TRBJ2-3, with 7 bases lining up with TRBD2. CDR1 and CDR2 (germline): LNHDA, SQIVND (reference sequence). V trimming: 2 bases; J trimming: 6 bases; junction bases outside the gene matches: 17. This CDR3 is built from 18 residues. CDR3 bases read: TGTGCCAGTAGTATATTTGGCTCGGAAGCGGGAATTCGTGATACG. This gives the protein CASSIFGSEAGIRDT. The entire CDR3 sequence reads CASSIFGSEAGIRDTQYF.

This clone was seen repeatedly, ten times or more. The CDR3 end is not reached by the read, which stops 3 residues before it; the germline J gene fills it in. The V gene is TRBV6-2 or TRBV6-3, the J gene TRBJ2-1; TRBD1 matches 9 bases. Germline CDR1 and CDR2: MNHEY and SVGEGT. J lost 6 bases, V lost 6 bases, and 9 bases had no gene match. The CDR3 has 15 residues. The sequenced part of the CDR3 DNA is TGTGCCAGCAGGCCCCGCCGGGACAGGGCCAATGAG. Translating gives CASRPRRDRANE. The entire CDR3 protein reads CASRPRRDRANEQFF.